The 31 T cell receptor beta chains below all came from one sample that was sequenced in a study of response to subunit inactivated influenza vaccine. TCRdb passed the RT-PCR reads through MiXCR, listing each CDR3 protein once. The table lists roughly 630,000 distinct CDR3 sequences, about 15% of them singletons. This material consisted of PBMCs from blood, taken approximately 15 days before vaccination. These receptors were collected from a man aged 50 to 60 who received an inactivated influenza vaccine.

This clonotype showed up just a few times. The V call is TRBV20-1, the J call TRBJ2-3; D is ambiguous. V lost 3 bases and J 4 bases, leaving 8 bases between the germline ends. Germline lookup yields CDR1 DFQATT and CDR2 SNEGSKA (reference sequence). The CDR3 runs 12 residues. The CDR3, as DNA: TGCAGTGCTAGGTTTGGGCCAGATACGCAGTATTTT. Its protein is CSARFGPDTQYF.

For this clonotype: This likely comes from a read error, as the CDR3 has no conserved phenylalanine or tryptophan at its end. V gene TRBV11-2 combines with J gene TRBJ2-3; 10 bases line up with TRBD2. Germline trimming cut 4 bases from V and 0 bases from J; bases unmatched to any gene: 1. Per germline, CDR1 SGHAT and CDR2 FQNNGV. CDR3 length equals 15 residues. The CDR3 DNA reads TGTGCCAGCAGCTCTAGCGGGGGAAGCACAGATACGCAGTATATT. The encoded protein is CASSSSGGSTDTQYI.

The CDR3 DNA reads TGTGCCAGCAGTCAGGGGTCTCGCAATGAGCAGTTCTTC. Translating it yields CASSQGSRNEQFF. This sequence joins TRBV6-6 and TRBJ2-1, with TRBD1 as a possible D gene (6 bases). V was trimmed by 5 bases and J by 6 bases, leaving 11 bases between them. The CDR3 is 13 residues long. Looked up from germline, CDR1 is MNHNY and CDR2 is SVGAGI (reference sequence).

This clonotype was counted many times. V usage is TRBV20-1 and J usage is TRBJ1-1; 7 bases map to TRBD1. Germline CDR1 and CDR2: DFQATT and SNEGSKA (reference sequence). The J segment lost 0 bases and the V segment lost 3 bases, leaving 4 bases of the junction unmatched. The length of the CDR3 is 14 residues. The CDR3 sequence: CSASRQGLNTEAFF. The CDR3, as DNA: TGCAGTGCTAGTCGACAGGGCCTGAACACTGAAGCTTTCTTT.

This clonotype showed up many times. The junction shows a germline mismatch at one end, possibly a read error. V and J are TRBV12-3 or TRBV12-4 and TRBJ1-5; no reliable D call. The length of the CDR3 is 14 residues. The CDR3 sequence is CASSLAGNNQPQHF. CDR3 coding DNA: TGCGCCAGCAGCTTGGCGGGGAACAATCAGCCCCAGCATTTT.

At least ten counts were recorded for this clonotype. V and J are TRBV20-1 and TRBJ2-7; D not certain. The CDR3 sequence is 12 residues long. V was clipped by 3 bases and J by 1 base, with 7 bases between them. The germline CDR1 and CDR2 sequences are DFQATT and SNEGSKA (reference sequence). CDR3 residues: CSASPNSYEQYF. The CDR3 DNA reads TGCAGTGCTAGCCCGAATTCCTACGAGCAGTACTTC.

This clonotype has at least ten counts. This chain uses TRBV7-2 with TRBJ2-5, with TRBD1 matching 7 bases. From germline, CDR1 is SGHTA and CDR2 FQGNSA. The CDR3 covers 13 residues. Trimming at V came to 1 base and at J to 7 bases, leaving 3 bases not matched to a gene. The CDR3 reads CASSLGPGGTQYF. In DNA form, the CDR3 reads TGTGCCAGCAGCTTAGGCCCAGGGGGGACCCAGTACTTC.

The V and J genes are TRBV6-5 and TRBJ1-5; D possibly corresponds to TRBD1 (6 bases). The V gene lost 0 bases and the J gene lost 6 bases, with 15 bases spanning the gap. The length of the CDR3 is 16 residues. Germline V lookup: CDR1 MNHEY, CDR2 SVGAGI. The CDR3 coding sequence is TGTGCCAGCAGTTACTCTTCGGGTTTGGGGGCTCAGCCCCAGCATTTT. Residues: CASSYSSGLGAQPQHF.

This chain uses TRBV6-2 or TRBV6-3 with TRBJ2-2; 9 nucleotides line up with TRBD1. Germline loops: CDR1 MNHEY, CDR2 SVGEGT. The V gene end was trimmed by 9 bases and the J gene end by 6 bases; junction bases not matched to a gene: 8. The CDR3 extends over 14 amino acids. The CDR3 nucleotides read TGTGCCAGTACCCGGGACAGGGTTGCCGGGGAGCTGTTTTTT. This encodes CASTRDRVAGELFF.

This clonotype was detected a few times. The chain is built from TRBV28 and TRBJ2-2, with D hard to call. Trimming took off 8 bases at V and 1 base at J, with 11 bases between the two ends. The CDR3 has 14 residues. Germline assignment: CDR1 MDHEN and CDR2 SYDVKM. CDR3 loop: CASGTPGNTGELFF. The CDR3 DNA sequence: TGTGCCAGCGGAACGCCCGGGAACACCGGGGAGCTGTTTTTT.

V and J are TRBV6-5 and TRBJ2-5; a possible D gene is TRBD1 (5 bases). The V gene's germline CDR1 is MNHEY and CDR2 SVGAGI. The CDR3 loop spans 16 amino acids. V gave up 0 bases and J gave up 5 bases, with 16 bases separating them. This CDR3 is CASSYSSRRVGETQYF. The DNA for the CDR3 is TGTGCCAGCAGTTACTCTTCCCGCAGGGTAGGGGAGACCCAGTACTTC.

This clonotype was seen a handful of times. This rearrangement joins TRBV4-1 to TRBJ1-5, with TRBD1 identical over 7 bases. J gave up 2 bases and V 4 bases, and 5 bases lay outside the gene matches. The CDR3 spans 15 residues. Germline V gene data show CDR1 as MGHRA and CDR2 as YSYEKL. CDR3 loop: CASSLGQAGNQPQHF. As DNA, the CDR3 is TGCGCCAGCAGCCTCGGACAGGCGGGCAATCAGCCCCAGCATTTT.

There are many counts of this clonotype. This rearrangement joins TRBV12-3 or TRBV12-4 to TRBJ2-7; D not certain. Trimming removed 6 bases at V and 4 bases at J, with 10 bases between. This CDR3 contains 12 residues. CDR3 amino acids: CASSTGRYEQYF. The CDR3, as DNA: TGTGCCAGCAGCACCGGAAGGTACGAGCAGTACTTC.

The V and J genes are TRBV20-1 and TRBJ2-7, with no clear D. The CDR3 is 13 amino acids. Germline V CDR1 and CDR2: DFQATT, SNEGSKA (reference sequence). Trimming left V 5 bases short and J 1 base short, with 12 bases between. CDR3 coding DNA: TGCAGTGCTCAAGTCACTGGATCCTACGAGCAGTACTTC. Amino acid sequence: CSAQVTGSYEQYF.

The genes are TRBV4-3 and TRBJ2-1, with 9 positions matching TRBD1. J gave up 8 bases and V 1 base, and 3 bases lay outside the gene matches. The CDR3 spans 14 residues. Germline V lookup: CDR1 LGHNA, CDR2 YSLEER. The CDR3 reads CASSQGTGVDEQFF. CDR3 DNA sequence: TGCGCCAGCAGCCAAGGGACAGGGGTCGATGAGCAGTTCTTC.

This clonotype was seen a few times. The chain recombines TRBV5-1 with TRBJ1-6; 7 bases agree with TRBD1. This CDR3 has 17 residues. CDR1 is SGHRS and CDR2 is YFSETQ in the germline V gene. V was clipped by 2 bases and J by 4 bases; unmatched bases: 9. This CDR3 is CASSFTGTAHYNSPLHF. The CDR3 coding sequence is TGCGCCAGCAGCTTTACCGGGACAGCCCATTATAATTCACCCCTCCACTTT.

The V and J genes are TRBV6-2 or TRBV6-3 and TRBJ2-3; TRBD2 matches 12 bases. This CDR3 is 20 amino acids long. J gave up 0 bases and V 0 bases, and 10 bases lay outside the gene matches. Germline-derived CDR1 and CDR2 are MNHEY and SVGEGT. This CDR3 reads CASSYSTSGGPEGSTDTQYF. The CDR3 region has the DNA TGTGCCAGCAGTTACTCGACTAGCGGGGGACCGGAAGGGAGCACAGATACGCAGTATTTT.

The gene calls are TRBV20-1 and TRBJ2-7, with 11 bases that match TRBD2. The CDR3 has 16 residues. Trimming cost V 1 base and J 0 bases; bases outside gene matches: 5. Germline CDR1 DFQATT, CDR2 SNEGSKA (reference sequence). CDR3 sequence reads: CSARGASGRPSYEQYF. DNA for the CDR3: TGCAGTGCTAGAGGGGCTAGCGGGAGGCCCTCCTACGAGCAGTACTTC.

The sample holds many counts of this clonotype. This chain connects TRBV5-1 to TRBJ1-1; no clear D gene. Trimming shortened V by 0 bases and J by 5 bases, and 11 bases separated the two germline ends. CDR1 is SGHRS and CDR2 is YFSETQ in the germline V gene. This CDR3 has 14 amino acids. As DNA, the CDR3 is TGCGCCAGCAGCTTGGAGCCTTCTCGGACTGAAGCTTTCTTT. It specifies CASSLEPSRTEAFF.

In this sample, this clonotype turned up a few times. V is TRBV4-1 and J is TRBJ2-7; D ambiguous. This CDR3 contains 14 residues. Germline assignment: CDR1 MGHRA and CDR2 YSYEKL. V lost 0 bases to trimming and J lost 6 bases, with 12 bases between them. The DNA of the CDR3 is TGCGCCAGCAGCCAAGATCCAGCCCCGGGCGAGCAGTACTTC. Its protein product is CASSQDPAPGEQYF.

The table lists this clonotype with a few counts. The J gene is TRBJ2-7, the V gene TRBV27; D may correspond to TRBD1 or TRBD2 (7 bases each). Germline lookup yields CDR1 MNHEY and CDR2 SMNVEV (reference sequence). The CDR3 covers 17 residues. Trimming cost V 2 bases and J 9 bases, with 26 bases left between them. The CDR3 DNA is TGTGCCAGCAGTTTAAAGGGGGGGACAGTTGGGAGAATTCGGCAGTACTTC. Its translation is CASSLKGGTVGRIRQYF.

The rearrangement joins TRBV5-1 to TRBJ2-7; possibly TRBD2 for D (6 bases). CDR1 is SGHRS, CDR2 YFSETQ, per germline. V lost 2 bases and J 3 bases, leaving 18 bases between the germline ends. CDR3 length: 16 amino acids. This CDR3 is CASSLDTGTALYEQYF. In DNA form, the CDR3 reads TGCGCCAGCAGCTTAGACACCGGGACTGCACTCTACGAGCAGTACTTC.

This clonotype occurred a few times. This chain uses TRBV6-1 with TRBJ2-7, with TRBD1 matching 9 bases. Trimming cost V 8 bases and J 6 bases; bases outside gene matches: 11. This CDR3 has 14 amino acids. Germline V lookup: CDR1 MNHNS, CDR2 SASEGT. DNA for the CDR3: TGTGCCAGCTCACCGGGACAGGGTGTTTCCGAGCAGTACTTC. It codes for CASSPGQGVSEQYF.

This clonotype has more than one count but fewer than ten. The CDR3 DNA sequence: TGCGCCAGCAGCCAAGATCTGGGGGTCTCCTTCTACGAGCAGTACTTC. The encoded protein is CASSQDLGVSFYEQYF. V usage is TRBV4-3 and J usage is TRBJ2-7; the D gene could be TRBD1 or TRBD2 (5 bases each). Deletions cut 0 bases from V and 3 bases from J, with 15 bases between. The CDR3 totals 16 residues. Germline lookup yields CDR1 LGHNA and CDR2 YSLEER.

The chain links TRBV7-9 to TRBJ1-1; 10 positions match TRBD1. This CDR3 has 17 amino acids. Germline V CDR1 and CDR2: SEHNR, FQNEAQ (reference sequence). After removal of 4 bases from V and 0 bases from J, the junction contained 8 bases not matched to a gene. CDR3 in amino acids: CASSSVPGQGLNTEAFF. CDR3 sequence (DNA): TGTGCCAGCAGCTCCGTCCCGGGACAGGGGTTGAACACTGAAGCTTTCTTT.

This clonotype was counted a few times. The chain recombines TRBV6-5 with TRBJ2-7, with a weak D call TRBD2 (5 bases). From germline, CDR1 is MNHEY and CDR2 SVGAGI. V was shortened by 4 bases and J by 6 bases, with 16 bases between the two germline ends. This CDR3 spans 14 amino acids. Here the CDR3 DNA reads TGTGCCAGCAGTTCCCGGGCCCCGGCGGGCGAGCAGTACTTC. Residues: CASSSRAPAGEQYF.

The chain combines TRBV29-1 with TRBJ2-2; 9 bases agree with TRBD1. The trim removed 7 bases at V and 4 bases at J, leaving 10 bases unmatched. CDR3 length: 15 amino acids. Germline CDR1 and CDR2: SQVTM and ANQGSEA. The chain's CDR3 is CSGKQGAKGTGELFF. CDR3 in DNA: TGCAGCGGAAAACAGGGGGCTAAGGGCACCGGGGAGCTGTTTTTT.

This clonotype turned up a few times. V gene TRBV5-1 combines with J gene TRBJ1-4, with 8 bases identical to TRBD1. Losses at the gene ends were 4 bases for V and 5 bases for J; bases not matched to a gene: 4. The CDR3 is 14 residues long. In germline, CDR1 is SGHRS, CDR2 YFSETQ. In nucleotides, the CDR3 is TGCGCCAGCAGCCAGAGGACAGGGAATGAAAAACTGTTTTTT. Its translation is CASSQRTGNEKLFF.

This chain connects TRBV6-5 to TRBJ1-1, with a weak D call TRBD1 (5 bases). The germline gives CDR1 MNHEY, CDR2 SVGAGI. The CDR3 is 14 amino acids. V was clipped by 4 bases and J by 4 bases, with 13 bases between them. The CDR3 spells CASSSTGRITEAFF. CDR3 DNA: TGTGCCAGCAGTTCCACGGGGCGGATCACTGAAGCTTTCTTT.

Many counts were recorded for this clonotype. CDR3 amino acids: CASSLQGAETGELFF. Here the CDR3 DNA reads TGCGCCAGCAGCTTGCAGGGGGCGGAGACCGGGGAGCTGTTTTTT. The chain combines TRBV5-1 with TRBJ2-2, with 8 bases fitting TRBD1. The junction had 4 bases not matched to a gene; V was cut back by 1 base and J by 5 bases. The CDR3 totals 15 residues. Germline lookup yields CDR1 SGHRS and CDR2 YFSETQ. Variable domain in full (rest from reference TRBV5-1 and TRBJ2-2): KAGVTQTPRYLIKTRGQQVTLSCSPISGHRSVSWYQQTPGQGLQFLFEYFSETQRNKGNFPGRFSGRQFSNSRSEMNVSTLELGDSALYLCASSLQGAETGELFFGEGSRLTVL.

The V and J genes are TRBV5-1 and TRBJ2-5, with 8 nucleotides matching TRBD2. This CDR3 is 14 amino acids long. V lost 4 bases to trimming and J lost 4 bases; unmatched junction nucleotides: 6. Germline lookup yields CDR1 SGHRS and CDR2 YFSETQ. The DNA for the CDR3 is TGCGCCAGCAGCCAGACGGGACTAGTAGAGACCCAGTACTTC. Residues: CASSQTGLVETQYF.